This entry lists 32 T cell receptor beta chains sequenced from one sample in a study of shared clonotypes between healthy human individuals (TCRdb year 2020). The protocol used for the library was the immunoSEQ multiplex PCR assay. What TCRdb holds here is the immuneACCESS table cut down to in-frame rearrangements. Part of the clones is not present; checked against another copy, under half of the missing clones reflect an unresolved V gene, and the others are unexplained. The sample profile shows 190,000 or so clones; 85% to 95% of them were found once. Clones ranked in the top ten supply approximately 0.07% of the sample. The sample consisted of naive CD4+ T cells sorted from blood. Explained via the paper, the cell subset or site label denotes: CD45RA+ positively selected. The source of these receptors is a woman younger than 45 in good health.

This clone was seen a single time. The chain employs TRBV19 and TRBJ1-5, with D uncertain. Germline V CDR1 and CDR2: LNHDA, SQIVND (reference sequence). The germline V and J ends were trimmed by 1 base and 0 bases, with 16 bases remaining between them. The CDR3 runs 18 residues. CDR3 sequence (DNA): TGTGCCAGTAGTATAGCCAGAGGAGCGGATTATAGCAATCAGCCCCAGCATTTT. Translating it yields CASSIARGADYSNQPQHF.

The chain is built from TRBV5-4 and TRBJ1-1, with 8 positions matching TRBD1. The ends lost 0 bases at V and 6 bases at J; junction bases unmatched: 7. Germline lookup yields CDR1 SGHNT and CDR2 YYREEE (reference sequence). This CDR3 contains 15 residues. CDR3 in amino acids: CASSLGDRWDSEAFF. In nucleotides, the CDR3 is TGTGCCAGCAGCTTGGGGGACAGGTGGGACTCTGAAGCTTTCTTT.

The genes are TRBV10-1 and TRBJ1-2, with D perhaps matching TRBD1 (5 bases). Trimming removed 2 bases from V and 6 bases from J, with 10 bases in between. The CDR3 spans 13 residues. Germline V gene lookup returns CDR1 WNHNN and CDR2 SYGVQD (reference sequence). This chain's CDR3 is CASSEDSRDGYTF. In nucleotides, the CDR3 is TGCGCCAGCAGTGAGGACAGTCGGGATGGCTACACCTTC.

The chain employs TRBV19 and TRBJ1-4; TRBD1 aligns across 8 bases. Germline CDR1 and CDR2: LNHDA and SQIVND (reference sequence). The CDR3 consists of 14 residues. With 7 bases clipped from V and 5 bases from J, the junction kept 6 bases outside the gene matches. CDR3 region: CASNLRTGNEKLFF. The CDR3, as DNA: TGTGCCAGTAATTTGAGGACAGGGAATGAAAAACTGTTTTTT.

The chain is built from TRBV2 and TRBJ2-1; no reliable D call. This CDR3 spans 14 amino acids. V was pared by 8 bases and J by 5 bases, with 16 bases between. Germline V gene data show CDR1 as SNHLY and CDR2 as FYNNEI. CDR3 sequence reads: CASSVGLGNNEQFF. In nucleotides, the CDR3 is TGTGCCAGCTCGGTAGGTCTGGGAAACAATGAGCAGTTCTTC.

The chain is built from TRBV13 and TRBJ2-5; 7 bases are shared with TRBD2. The J call could be wrong; TRBJ2-7 is a better fit for the DNA end. Germline CDR1 reads PRHDT; CDR2 reads FYEKMQ (reference sequence). The CDR3 consists of 11 residues. The CDR3 sequence: CASLKRGEQYF. CDR3 coding DNA: TGTGCCAGCTTAAAGCGGGGCGAGCAGTACTTC.

This clone occurred once. J is TRBJ2-3 and V is TRBV7-9; D is possibly TRBD1 (5 bases). Germline lookup yields CDR1 SEHNR and CDR2 FQNEAQ (reference sequence). This CDR3 is 15 amino acids long. V dropped 0 bases and J dropped 7 bases, with 14 bases sitting between them. As DNA, the CDR3 is TGTGCCAGCAGCTTAGCCCCGCAGGGTGGAAATACGCAGTATTTT. It translates to CASSLAPQGGNTQYF.

The chain uses TRBV5-4 and TRBJ2-7; no definite D call. V was pared by 4 bases and J by 2 bases, with 10 bases between. The CDR3 spans 13 residues. In germline, CDR1 is SGHNT, CDR2 YYREEE (reference sequence). CDR3: CASSAGITYEQYF. The CDR3 region has the DNA TGTGCCAGCAGCGCTGGGATCACCTACGAGCAGTACTTC.

The chain recombines TRBV7-9 with TRBJ2-2, with a weak D call TRBD2 (6 bases). Germline CDR1 is SEHNR and CDR2 is FQNEAQ (reference sequence). This CDR3 is 18 amino acids long. Between the trimmed V and J ends, which lost 1 base and 6 bases, there was a span of 21 bases. CDR3 in DNA: TGTGCCAGCAGCTTAGAGGATCTGACTAGGGGCGGATCCGGGGAGCTGTTTTTT. Protein product: CASSLEDLTRGGSGELFF.

The chain employs TRBV5-6 and TRBJ2-7; TRBD1 matches at 9 bases. The CDR3 is 15 amino acids. Germline CDR1 SGHDT, CDR2 YYEEEE. V gave up 2 bases and J gave up 1 base; unmatched junction bases: 4. For the CDR3, the DNA is TGTGCCAGCAGCTTTTGGGACAGGGATTCCTACGAGCAGTACTTC. Its translation: CASSFWDRDSYEQYF. Using reference TRBV5-6 and TRBJ2-7 for the parts outside the CDR3, the full variable domain is DAGVTQSPTHLIKTRGQQVTLRCSPKSGHDTVSWYQQALGQGPQFIFQYYEEEERQRGNFPDRFSGHQFPNYSSELNVNALLLGDSALYLCASSFWDRDSYEQYFGPGTRLTVT.

V is TRBV29-1 and J is TRBJ2-7; D may match TRBD1 or TRBD2 (6 bases each). Germline assignment: CDR1 SQVTM and CDR2 ANQGSEA. The CDR3 length is 15 residues. Between the trimmed V and J ends, which lost 1 base and 4 bases, there was a span of 17 bases. The CDR3 sequence is CSVEGPRGLGYEQYF. The CDR3 nucleotides read TGCAGCGTTGAAGGACCCCGGGGGCTGGGATACGAGCAGTACTTC.

The V gene is TRBV18, the J gene TRBJ2-7; 9 nucleotides agree with TRBD2. This CDR3 comprises 14 residues. Germline V gene lookup returns CDR1 KGHSH and CDR2 LQKENI. V lost 0 bases, J lost 6 bases, and 3 bases stayed unmatched. The CDR3 nucleotides are TGTGCCAGCTCACCACCTAGCGGGAGCTCCGAGCAGTACTTC. Its translation: CASSPPSGSSEQYF.

The chain combines TRBV6-1 with TRBJ1-4; D remains unclear. With 6 bases removed from V and 7 bases from J, the gap between germline ends came to 12 bases. Germline loops: CDR1 MNHNS, CDR2 SASEGT. The CDR3 has 13 residues. CDR3 sequence (DNA): TGTGCCAGCAGCGCCCAAGTGGGTGAAAAACTGTTTTTT. Its protein is CASSAQVGEKLFF.

This chain links TRBV28 with TRBJ2-7; 14 bases align to TRBD2. Unmatched junction bases numbered 3, after V lost 5 bases and J lost 0 bases. The CDR3 sequence is 16 residues long. Germline CDR1 reads MDHEN; CDR2 reads SYDVKM. CDR3 in DNA: TGTGCCAGCAGTCCTGGGACTAGCGGGAGCTCCTACGAGCAGTACTTC. Protein sequence: CASSPGTSGSSYEQYF.

This chain joins TRBV5-4 and TRBJ2-5; 14 bases agree with TRBD2. Trimming cost V 4 bases and J 3 bases; bases outside gene matches: 2. Germline V CDR1 and CDR2: SGHNT, YYREEE (reference sequence). CDR3 length: 15 residues. The DNA of the CDR3 is TGTGCCAGCAGCAAGGGACTAGCGGGAGAAGAGACCCAGTACTTC. It is translated as CASSKGLAGEETQYF.

This clone was picked up one time. The J gene is TRBJ2-5, the V gene TRBV15, with 7 bases lining up with TRBD2. Per the germline V gene, CDR1 is LNHNV and CDR2 is YYDKDF (reference sequence). Unmatched junction bases numbered 6, after V lost 0 bases and J lost 5 bases. This CDR3 is 15 amino acids long. DNA for the CDR3: TGTGCCACCAGCAGAGATTTAGGGCGGGGGGAGACCCAGTACTTC. This sequence encodes CATSRDLGRGETQYF.

The chain carries TRBV18 and TRBJ2-2; D uncertain. Germline values: CDR1 KGHSH, CDR2 LQKENI. V was pared by 3 bases and J by 0 bases, with 2 bases between. This CDR3 spans 13 amino acids. The CDR3 DNA reads TGTGCCAGCTCACCTGCGAACACCGGGGAGCTGTTTTTT. Amino acids: CASSPANTGELFF.

The chain combines TRBV28 with TRBJ2-7; TRBD1 matches 7 bases. From germline, CDR1 is MDHEN and CDR2 SYDVKM. The CDR3 is 15 residues long. V lost 7 bases and J lost 3; bases outside the gene matches: 12. The DNA for the CDR3 is TGTGCCAGCACCGAGGGGGCGCTGAGAATCTACGAGCAGTACTTC. Encoded protein: CASTEGALRIYEQYF.

The CDR3 DNA is TGTGCCTGGAGCGATGGGAGCTCCAAGTACCAGCCCCAGCATTTT. This sequence encodes CAWSDGSSKYQPQHF. V usage is TRBV30 and J usage is TRBJ1-5, with D hard to call. V was cut by 3 bases and J by 7 bases, with 19 bases left in between. The CDR3 has 15 amino acids. Germline V CDR1 and CDR2: GTSNPN, SVGIG (reference sequence).

This rearrangement joins TRBV28 to TRBJ2-7, with D maybe TRBD1 (6 bases). With 6 bases removed from V and 6 bases from J, the gap between germline ends came to 9 bases. The CDR3 contains 11 residues. Germline values: CDR1 MDHEN, CDR2 SYDVKM. The CDR3 loop is CASRTGIEQYF. The CDR3 DNA sequence: TGTGCCAGCAGAACAGGGATCGAGCAGTACTTC. Full variable domain (rest looked up from reference TRBV28 and TRBJ2-7): DVKVTQSSRYLVKRTGEKVFLECVQDMDHENMFWYRQDPGLGLRLIYFSYDVKMKEKGDIPEGYSVSREKKERFSLILESASTNQTSMYLCASRTGIEQYFGPGTRLTVT.

This clone was picked up one time. J is TRBJ2-5 and V is TRBV6-5, with D unresolved. The germline V gene has CDR1 MNHEY and CDR2 SVGAGI. The CDR3 is 14 amino acids. The V and J ends lost 1 base and 2 bases respectively, with 8 bases between them. The CDR3 nucleotides are TGTGCCAGCAGTTACTTGGGCGGTCAAGAGACCCAGTACTTC. As protein: CASSYLGGQETQYF.

CDR3 region: CASVLTLRTYGYTF. CDR3 in DNA: TGTGCCAGCGTGCTCACCCTGAGGACCTATGGCTACACCTTC. This chain uses TRBV6-1 with TRBJ1-2; D uncertain. In germline, CDR1 is MNHNS, CDR2 SASEGT. This CDR3 has 14 residues. Trimming cost V 8 bases and J 4 bases, with 17 bases left between them.

This chain joins TRBV2 and TRBJ2-3, with D uncertain. Trimming left V 1 base short and J 1 base short, with 9 bases between. The CDR3 consists of 15 residues. The germline gives CDR1 SNHLY, CDR2 FYNNEI. This chain's CDR3 is CASSEDLGGTDTQYF. The CDR3 bases are TGTGCCAGCAGTGAAGACTTAGGCGGCACAGATACGCAGTATTTT.

With regard to this clone: Other DNA sequences of this sample code for an identical CDR3. J is TRBJ2-5 and V is TRBV28; 7 bases line up with TRBD1. The DNA end lines up better with TRBJ2-7; the J call may be wrong. Germline V gene lookup returns CDR1 MDHEN and CDR2 SYDVKM. This CDR3 comprises 13 residues. CDR3 loop: CASSSGQTYEQYF. The CDR3 region has the DNA TGTGCCAGCAGCTCGGGACAGACCTACGAGCAGTACTTC.

This chain joins TRBV19 and TRBJ2-7; no clear D gene. V was cut by 2 bases and J by 5 bases, with 16 bases left in between. This CDR3 spans 15 amino acids. Germline loops: CDR1 LNHDA, CDR2 SQIVND (reference sequence). The CDR3 region is CASSITATFLDEQYF. In DNA form, the CDR3 reads TGTGCCAGTAGTATAACGGCTACCTTTTTGGACGAGCAGTACTTC.

The chain carries TRBV5-6 and TRBJ1-2, with 7 bases identical to TRBD1. This CDR3 is 14 amino acids long. The junction had 3 bases not matched to a gene; V was cut back by 4 bases and J by 0 bases. Germline-derived CDR1 and CDR2 are SGHDT and YYEEEE. This CDR3 is CASSKGQTNYGYTF. The CDR3 DNA reads TGTGCCAGCAGCAAGGGACAGACTAACTATGGCTACACCTTC.

The chain carries TRBV2 and TRBJ1-5, with D possibly matching TRBD1 (6 bases). Trimming removed 3 bases from V and 2 bases from J, with 17 bases in between. CDR1 and CDR2 from the germline V gene are SNHLY and FYNNEI. This CDR3 contains 17 residues. CDR3 coding DNA: TGTGCCAGCAGTGAGGGGGCCCGGGTGGAGGGCAATCAGCCCCAGCATTTT. Translation gives CASSEGARVEGNQPQHF. Looking up the rest from reference TRBV2 and TRBJ1-5 gives the full variable domain: EPEVTQTPSHQVTQMGQEVILRCVPISNHLYFYWYRQILGQKVEFLVSFYNNEISEKSEIFDDQFSVERPDGSNFTLKIRSTKLEDSAMYFCASSEGARVEGNQPQHFGDGTRLSIL.

The CDR3 coding sequence is TGTGCCAGCAACAGGGATGGGAGCAATCAGCCCCAGCATTTT. It specifies CASNRDGSNQPQHF. V usage is TRBV27 and J usage is TRBJ1-5; the D gene is possibly TRBD1 (6 bases). This CDR3 has 14 amino acids. V dropped 7 bases and J dropped 1 base, with 11 bases sitting between them. The germline gives CDR1 MNHEY, CDR2 SMNVEV (reference sequence).

Remarks on this clone: Its ends do not fully match the called genes, so a read error is possible. CDR3 protein: CASSAYDEQFF. The DNA for the CDR3 is TGTGCCAGCAGTGCCTACGATGAGCAGTTCTTC. The genes are TRBV2 and TRBJ2-1, with D hard to call. Germline V gene data show CDR1 as SNHLY and CDR2 as FYNNEI. This CDR3 contains 11 residues. Full variable domain (rest looked up from reference TRBV2 and TRBJ2-1): EPEVTQTPSHQVTQMGQEVILRCVPISNHLYFYWYRQILGQKVEFLVSFYNNEISEKSEIFDDQFSVERPDGSNFTLKIRSTKLEDSAMYFCASSAYDEQFFGPGTRLTVL.

The rearrangement joins TRBV19 to TRBJ2-5; weak D call: TRBD1 (5 bases). The DNA end is a closer match to TRBJ2-7, so the J assignment may be wrong. The CDR3 sequence is 14 residues long. The germline V gene has CDR1 LNHDA and CDR2 SQIVND (reference sequence). In DNA, the CDR3 is TGTGCCAGTAGTGAACAGACAGTCTCCTACGAGCAGTACTTC. Translation: CASSEQTVSYEQYF.

V is TRBV9 and J is TRBJ2-7; 9 bases line up with TRBD2. Germline V lookup: CDR1 SGDLS, CDR2 YYNGEE. V gave up 4 bases and J gave up 2 bases; unmatched junction bases: 4. The CDR3 is made up of 14 amino acids. The DNA for the CDR3 is TGTGCCAGCAGCCCTAGCGGGGATACCTACGAGCAGTACTTC. It codes for CASSPSGDTYEQYF.

This clone was detected a few times. V is TRBV18 and J is TRBJ2-7; weak D call: TRBD1 (6 bases). Per the germline V gene, CDR1 is KGHSH and CDR2 is LQKENI. This CDR3 is built from 12 residues. The ends were cut back, 4 bases at V and 6 bases at J, with 10 bases in the middle. CDR3: CASSLTGGEQYF. The CDR3 region has the DNA TGTGCCAGCTCACTGACAGGAGGCGAGCAGTACTTC.